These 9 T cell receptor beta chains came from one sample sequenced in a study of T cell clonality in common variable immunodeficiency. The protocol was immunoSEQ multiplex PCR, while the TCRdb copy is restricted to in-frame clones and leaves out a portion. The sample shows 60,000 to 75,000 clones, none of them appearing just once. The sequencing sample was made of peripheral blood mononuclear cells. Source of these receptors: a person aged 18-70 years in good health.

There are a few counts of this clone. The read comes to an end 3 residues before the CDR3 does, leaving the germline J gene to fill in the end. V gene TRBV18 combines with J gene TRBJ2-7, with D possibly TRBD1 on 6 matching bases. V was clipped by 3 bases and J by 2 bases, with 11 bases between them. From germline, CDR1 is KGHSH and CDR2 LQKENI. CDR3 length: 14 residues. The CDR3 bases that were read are TGTGCCAGCTCACCGGTACAGGGAACCTACGAG. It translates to CASSPVQGTYE. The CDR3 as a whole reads CASSPVQGTYEQYF.

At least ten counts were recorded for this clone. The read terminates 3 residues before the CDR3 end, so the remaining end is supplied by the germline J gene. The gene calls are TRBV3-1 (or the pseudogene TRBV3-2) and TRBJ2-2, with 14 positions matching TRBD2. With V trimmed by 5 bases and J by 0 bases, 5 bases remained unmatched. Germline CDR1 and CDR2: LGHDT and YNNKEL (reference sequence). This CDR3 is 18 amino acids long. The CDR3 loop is CASSWGLAGVANTGELFF. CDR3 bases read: TGTGCCAGCAGCTGGGGACTAGCGGGAGTTGCGAACACCGGGGAG.

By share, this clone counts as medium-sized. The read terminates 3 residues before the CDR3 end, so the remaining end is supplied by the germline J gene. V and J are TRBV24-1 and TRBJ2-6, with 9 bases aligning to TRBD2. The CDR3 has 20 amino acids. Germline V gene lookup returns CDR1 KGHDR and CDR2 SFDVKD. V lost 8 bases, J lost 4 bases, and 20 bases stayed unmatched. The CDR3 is CATNQGSWAGGPQGANVLTF. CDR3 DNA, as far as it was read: TGTGCCACCAATCAAGGGTCTTGGGCGGGAGGGCCTCAAGGGGCCAACGTC.

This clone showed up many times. The CDR3 protein is CASNPTGPITDTQYF. The sequenced part of the CDR3 DNA is TGTGCCAGCAACCCGACAGGGCCTATCACAGATACG. This rearrangement joins TRBV12-3 or TRBV12-4 to TRBJ2-3; TRBD1 matches at 7 bases. The read ends 3 residues shy of where the CDR3 ends; the end is completed using the germline J gene. The CDR3 covers 15 residues. The V and J ends lost 7 bases and 2 bases, in that order; junction bases with no gene match: 9.

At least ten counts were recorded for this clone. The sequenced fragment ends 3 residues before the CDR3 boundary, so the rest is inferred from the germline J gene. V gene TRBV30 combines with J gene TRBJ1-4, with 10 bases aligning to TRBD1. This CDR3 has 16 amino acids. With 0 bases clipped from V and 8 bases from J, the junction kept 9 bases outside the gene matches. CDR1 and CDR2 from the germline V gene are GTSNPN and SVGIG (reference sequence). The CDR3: CAWSVLWGTGVEKLFF. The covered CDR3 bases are TGTGCCTGGAGTGTATTGTGGGGGACAGGGGTCGAAAAA.

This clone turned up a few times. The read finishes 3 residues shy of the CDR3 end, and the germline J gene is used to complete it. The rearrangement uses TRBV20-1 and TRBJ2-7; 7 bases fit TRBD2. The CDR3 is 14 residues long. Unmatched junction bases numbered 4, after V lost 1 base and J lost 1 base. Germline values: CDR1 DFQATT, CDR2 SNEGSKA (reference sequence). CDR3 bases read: TGCAGTGCTAGAGTCGGGACTAAATCCTACGAG. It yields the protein CSARVGTKSYE. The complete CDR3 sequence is CSARVGTKSYEQYF.

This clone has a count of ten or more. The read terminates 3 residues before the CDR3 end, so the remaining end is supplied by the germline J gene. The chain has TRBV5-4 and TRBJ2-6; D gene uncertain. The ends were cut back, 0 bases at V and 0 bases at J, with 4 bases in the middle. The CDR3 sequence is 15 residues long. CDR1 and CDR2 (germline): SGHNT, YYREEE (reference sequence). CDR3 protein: CASSLDSSGANVLTF. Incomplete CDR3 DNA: TGTGCCAGCAGCTTGGACAGCTCTGGGGCCAACGTC.

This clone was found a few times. CDR3 DNA (partial): TGCGCCAGCAGTGAGTCCACTAGCGTGGGGTACGAG. Its translation: CASSESTSVGYE. The entire CDR3 protein is CASSESTSVGYEQYF. V and J are TRBV10-1 and TRBJ2-7; 7 nucleotides align to TRBD2. The CDR3 goes on 3 residues after the read ends, and that part is filled in from the germline J gene. Germline CDR1 is WNHNN and CDR2 is SYGVQD (reference sequence). With 0 bases clipped from V and 4 bases from J, the junction kept 6 bases outside the gene matches. This CDR3 has 15 residues.

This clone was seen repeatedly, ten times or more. The CDR3 DNA, read in part, is TGTGCCAGCAGCTTACTAGCGGGAGCCGGGGGTGAG. Encoded protein: CASSLLAGAGGE. The CDR3 in its entirety is CASSLLAGAGGEQFF. This rearrangement joins TRBV7-2 to TRBJ2-1; the match to TRBD2 covers 10 bases. The read ends 3 residues before the CDR3 terminus; that terminus is restored from the germline J gene. Germline V lookup: CDR1 SGHTA, CDR2 FQGNSA. Trimming removed 2 bases from V and 9 bases from J; junction bases left unmatched: 7. CDR3 length equals 15 residues.